This T cell receptor (beta chain) was sequenced in a study of CD8 T cells in ankylosing spondylitis. This clonotype came up many times. The antigen is unknown. V was shortened by 8 bases and J by 3 bases, with 9 bases between the two germline ends. Per the germline V gene, CDR1 is SQVTM and CDR2 is ANQGSEA. This CDR3 has 11 amino acids. Notes on the study in general: There was a TCR beta motif, made of roughly eight highly homologous variants, that appeared characteristic of ankylosing spondylitis blood.

Generation of TCR beta libraries employed quantitative 5'-RACE incorporating molecular barcodes. MiXCR was run by TCRdb on the 5' RACE reads, yielding one entry per CDR3 protein. The sample consists of about 800,000 distinct CDR3 sequences, roughly 12% of them appearing once. The receptor's source is a male donor with ankylosing spondylitis. The sequenced sample was blood, either unsorted or a sorted T cell fraction (not recorded which). The chain couples TRBV29-1 to TRBJ2-3, with D possibly TRBD2 on 6 matching bases. CDR3 in DNA: TGCAGCTCTGGGACTACAGATACGCAGTATTTT. Translation gives CSSGTTDTQYF.